The present TCR beta chain was sequenced within a study of prognosis after radiotherapy for stage I lung cancer. At the level of the study: Stereotactic body radiotherapy was given without concurrent therapy in all patients. Distant metastases were recorded in several patients after radiotherapy, at a median of about 7 months, and no significant progression was recorded in approximately 14.

By two-round multiplex PCR, the TCR beta CDR3 was amplified from genomic DNA. Individual primers that were specific to each TRBV and TRBJ gene served in first-round PCR. TCRdb recomputed calls from the multiplex PCR reads with MiXCR, one row per CDR3 protein. There are 20,000 to 30,000 distinct CDR3 sequences in the sample; around 39% occur only once, and roughly 21% lies in the top ten. This CDR3 region has 17 residues. Per germline, CDR1 MGHRA and CDR2 YSYEKL. V lost 2 bases, J lost 0 bases, and 17 bases lay in between. The study, taken as a whole, reports: Tumor-specific reactivity of the expanded TCR clones remained undetermined.

In its sample, this clonotype was seen many times. Its matching antigen is unknown. The receptor was isolated from a donor aged 50 or older with non-small cell lung cancer. V usage is TRBV4-1 and J usage is TRBJ2-7, with a tentative D call TRBD1 (6 bases). Specimen: PBMCs, collected before or after stereotactic body radiation therapy (not recorded which). The CDR3 reads CASSQFKGVISSYEQYF. CDR3 coding DNA: TGCGCCAGCAGCCAATTTAAGGGGGTTATCAGCTCCTACGAGCAGTACTTC.